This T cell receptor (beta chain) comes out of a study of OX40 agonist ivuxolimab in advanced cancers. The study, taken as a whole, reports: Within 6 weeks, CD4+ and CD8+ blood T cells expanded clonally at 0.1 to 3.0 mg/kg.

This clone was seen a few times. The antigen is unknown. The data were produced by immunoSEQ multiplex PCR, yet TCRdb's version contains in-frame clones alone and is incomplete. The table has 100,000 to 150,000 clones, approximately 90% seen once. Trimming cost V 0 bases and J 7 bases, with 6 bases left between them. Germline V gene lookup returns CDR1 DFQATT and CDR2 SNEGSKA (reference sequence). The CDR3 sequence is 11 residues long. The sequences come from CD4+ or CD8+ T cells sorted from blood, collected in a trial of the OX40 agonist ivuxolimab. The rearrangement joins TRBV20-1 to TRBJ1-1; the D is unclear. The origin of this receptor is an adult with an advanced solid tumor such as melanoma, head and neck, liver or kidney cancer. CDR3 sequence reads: CSARDRSEAFF. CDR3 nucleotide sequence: TGCAGTGCTAGAGATAGGAGTGAAGCTTTCTTT.